This entry lists 23 T cell receptor beta chains sequenced from one sample in a study of spatial heterogeneity in lung cancer. Stated time point: blood at routine non-recurrence follow-up after resection. Whole RNA obtained from tumor, nontumor lung or frozen PBMC underwent sequencing without sorting. TCRdb re-derived calls from the 5' RACE reads in MiXCR, one entry per CDR3 protein. The data hold 25,000 or so distinct CDR3 sequences, with 6% observed a single time. Here the sequenced sample was PBMCs, taken at follow-up. The receptors derive from a male donor with early-stage non-small cell lung cancer.

This clonotype is medium-sized (0.01 to 0.1%). The V call is TRBV6-4, the J call TRBJ2-2; D is undetermined. Trimming left V 3 bases short and J 3 bases short, with 8 bases between. This CDR3 has 14 residues. In germline, CDR1 is MRHNA, CDR2 SNTAGT. The chain's CDR3 is CASSENQDTGELFF. The CDR3 DNA is TGTGCCAGCAGTGAGAACCAGGACACCGGGGAGCTGTTTTTT.

This clonotype qualifies as large (0.1 to 1%). The chain recombines TRBV30 with TRBJ2-1, with unresolved D. The ends were cut back, 2 bases at V and 5 bases at J, with 7 bases in the middle. This CDR3 has 12 residues. Germline-derived CDR1 and CDR2 are GTSNPN and SVGIG (reference sequence). The CDR3 loop is CAWSSWDNEQFF. The CDR3 DNA is TGTGCCTGGAGTTCCTGGGACAATGAGCAGTTCTTC.

This clonotype was detected ten times or more. The CDR3 protein is CAWSVRGISSGELFF. The CDR3 DNA reads TGTGCCTGGAGTGTAAGGGGGATTTCTTCCGGGGAGCTGTTTTTT. V gene TRBV30 combines with J gene TRBJ2-2; a possible D gene is TRBD1 (6 bases). Germline assignment: CDR1 GTSNPN and CDR2 SVGIG (reference sequence). CDR3 length: 15 residues. The V gene lost 0 bases and the J gene lost 6 bases, with 14 bases spanning the gap.

This clonotype has a handful of counts. This chain joins TRBV20-1 and TRBJ1-3; 7 bases line up with TRBD1. The junction had 5 bases not matched to a gene; V was cut back by 0 bases and J by 3 bases. The length of the CDR3 is 15 residues. Germline loops: CDR1 DFQATT, CDR2 SNEGSKA (reference sequence). CDR3 sequence: CSARDPAGGGNTIYF. The CDR3 DNA follows: TGCAGTGCTAGAGATCCGGCAGGGGGTGGAAACACCATATATTTT.

This clonotype was counted at least ten times. The V call is TRBV11-3, the J call TRBJ2-5; a possible D gene is TRBD1 (5 bases). Trimming took 5 bases from V and 4 from J, leaving 8 bases between them. The CDR3 consists of 12 residues. Germline V CDR1 and CDR2: SGHNT, YENEEA. CDR3 sequence (DNA): TGTGCCAGCAGCCCAGGGTCAGAGACCCAGTACTTC. It is translated as CASSPGSETQYF.

Many counts were recorded for this clonotype. The V and J genes are TRBV5-1 and TRBJ2-2, with 7 bases lining up with TRBD2. The CDR3 contains 17 residues. From germline, CDR1 is SGHRS and CDR2 YFSETQ. V trimming: 4 bases; J trimming: 3 bases; junction bases outside the gene matches: 12. In nucleotides, the CDR3 is TGCGCCAGCAGCGAACTAGCGTCGCTCGACTACACCGGGGAGCTGTTTTTT. Protein: CASSELASLDYTGELFF.

This clonotype was detected ten times or more. The gene calls are TRBV30 and TRBJ1-2; D may be TRBD1 (6 bases). Germline CDR1 is GTSNPN and CDR2 is SVGIG (reference sequence). Trimming pared 2 bases from V and 6 bases from J, leaving 13 bases between. The CDR3 sequence is 13 residues long. The CDR3 loop reads CAWSRMGADGYTF. The CDR3 DNA reads TGTGCCTGGAGTCGAATGGGGGCGGATGGCTACACCTTC. The full variable domain, its missing parts supplied by reference TRBV30 and TRBJ1-2, is SQTIHQWPATLVQPVGSPLSLECTVEGTSNPNLYWYRQAAGRGLQLLFYSVGIGQISSEVPQNLSASRPQDRQFILSSKKLLLSDSGFYLCAWSRMGADGYTFGSGTRLTVV.

At least ten counts were recorded for this clonotype. The chain joins TRBV12-3 or TRBV12-4 to TRBJ2-1; TRBD2 matches at 7 bases. The CDR3 contains 14 residues. Germline trimming cut 3 bases from V and 7 bases from J; bases unmatched to any gene: 6. The CDR3 region is CASSFMRERNEQFF. The CDR3 bases are TGTGCCAGCAGTTTCATGCGGGAGAGGAATGAGCAGTTCTTC.

The chain couples TRBV11-3 to TRBJ1-2, with D hard to call. Germline V gene lookup returns CDR1 SGHNT and CDR2 YENEEA. V was pared by 4 bases and J by 8 bases, with 8 bases between. The length of the CDR3 is 11 residues. The CDR3 DNA reads as TGTGCCAGCAGCTCTGGGTTAGGCTACACCTTC. This translates into CASSSGLGYTF. Filled out from reference TRBV11-3 and TRBJ1-2, the complete variable domain reads EAGVVQSPRYKIIEKKQPVAFWCNPISGHNTLYWYLQNLGQGPELLIRYENEEAVDDSQLPKDRFSAERLKGVDSTLKIQPAELGDSAVYLCASSSGLGYTFGSGTRLTVV.

This clonotype was observed at least ten times. The chain couples TRBV18 to TRBJ1-6, with D possibly TRBD1 on 6 matching bases. Trimming shortened V by 1 base and J by 11 bases, and 12 bases separated the two germline ends. Germline values: CDR1 KGHSH, CDR2 LQKENI. This CDR3 spans 14 amino acids. CDR3 sequence reads: CASSPRAGEPPLHF. CDR3 sequence (DNA): TGTGCCAGCTCACCACGGGCAGGGGAGCCACCCCTCCACTTT.

This clonotype came up a few times. The rearrangement uses TRBV7-2 and TRBJ2-1; 7 bases match TRBD2. The J segment lost 2 bases and the V segment lost 1 base, leaving 2 bases of the junction unmatched. The CDR3 runs to 15 residues. Germline CDR1 SGHTA, CDR2 FQGNSA. CDR3 sequence reads: CASSLERGAYNEQFF. The DNA of the CDR3 is TGTGCCAGCAGCTTAGAGCGGGGTGCCTACAATGAGCAGTTCTTC.

This CDR3 reads CASRRTGGATGELFF. Here the CDR3 DNA reads TGTGCCAGCAGACGGACGGGGGGTGCCACCGGGGAGCTGTTTTTT. The chain has TRBV7-2 and TRBJ2-2; 7 bases line up with TRBD2. Germline CDR1 is SGHTA and CDR2 is FQGNSA. The CDR3 runs 15 residues. V trimming: 6 bases; J trimming: 4 bases; junction bases outside the gene matches: 8. Together with reference TRBV7-2 and TRBJ2-2, the CDR3 gives the full variable domain: GAGVSQSPSNKVTEKGKDVELRCDPISGHTALYWYRQSLGQGLEFLIYFQGNSAPDKSGLPSDRFSAERTGGSVSTLTIQRTQQEDSAVYLCASRRTGGATGELFFGEGSRLTVL.

This clonotype was picked up a small number of times. The rearrangement links TRBV7-2 to TRBJ1-1; D is ambiguous. CDR3 length: 13 amino acids. From germline, CDR1 is SGHTA and CDR2 FQGNSA. Trimming removed 5 bases from V and 7 bases from J, with 14 bases in between. The CDR3 region has the DNA TGTGCCAGCAGCAACGCTATGACGGATGAAGCTTTCTTT. It codes for CASSNAMTDEAFF.

This clonotype was detected many times. The rearrangement links TRBV7-2 to TRBJ1-5; no reliable D call. This CDR3 comprises 13 residues. The ends were cut back, 2 bases at V and 5 bases at J, with 7 bases in the middle. Looked up from germline, CDR1 is SGHTA and CDR2 is FQGNSA. The CDR3, as DNA: TGTGCCAGCAGCTTACAGGTCGATCAGCCCCAGCATTTT. As protein: CASSLQVDQPQHF.

The V and J genes are TRBV7-2 and TRBJ2-6; D uncertain. The CDR3 sequence is 15 residues long. Trimming pared 1 base from V and 0 bases from J, leaving 4 bases between. Germline CDR1 is SGHTA and CDR2 is FQGNSA. CDR3 sequence reads: CASSLDLSGANVLTF. CDR3 nucleotide sequence: TGTGCCAGCAGCTTAGACCTCTCTGGGGCCAACGTCCTGACTTTC.

The rearrangement links TRBV12-3 or TRBV12-4 to TRBJ2-3, with D possibly TRBD2 on 6 matching bases. CDR3 length equals 13 residues. V lost 7 bases, J lost 5 bases, and 13 bases lay in between. The CDR3 DNA reads TGTGCCAGCACCCGTGGAGGGGTAGATACGCAGTATTTT. It specifies CASTRGGVDTQYF.

V usage is TRBV6-5 and J usage is TRBJ1-1, with D tentatively TRBD1 (5 bases). This CDR3 region has 13 residues. Trimming pared 2 bases from V and 4 bases from J, leaving 8 bases between. CDR1 and CDR2 from the germline V gene are MNHEY and SVGAGI. Written as DNA, the CDR3 is TGTGCCAGCAGTTACCTAGGGACCACTGAAGCTTTCTTT. It translates to CASSYLGTTEAFF.

In this sample, this clonotype turned up many times. The chain employs TRBV6-2 or TRBV6-3 and TRBJ2-1; 9 bases fit TRBD2. This CDR3 has 15 residues. CDR1 is MNHEY, CDR2 SVGEGT, per germline. Trimming took 2 bases from V and 7 from J; bases not matched to a gene: 6. Here the CDR3 DNA reads TGTGCCAGCAGTTACAGGCTAGCGGGGATTAATGAGCAGTTCTTC. This encodes CASSYRLAGINEQFF.

This clonotype showed up many times. The chain links TRBV6-5 to TRBJ2-1; 10 positions agree with TRBD2. Germline trimming cut 6 bases from V and 12 bases from J; bases unmatched to any gene: 14. Germline assignment: CDR1 MNHEY and CDR2 SVGAGI. This CDR3 region has 15 residues. Written as DNA, the CDR3 is TGTGCCAGCAGCCCCTCGGAGCGGGGGGGCCGGGGGCAGTTCTTC. Its translation is CASSPSERGGRGQFF.

This clonotype was counted many times. The J gene is TRBJ2-1, the V gene TRBV24-1; D is unresolved. CDR3 length: 14 residues. Trimming took 1 base from V and 6 from J, leaving 9 bases between them. CDR1 KGHDR and CDR2 SFDVKD come from the germline V gene. CDR3 amino acids: CATSDLDRPNEQFF. CDR3 nucleotides: TGTGCCACCAGTGATTTAGACCGACCCAATGAGCAGTTCTTC.

This clonotype was seen at least ten times. The rearrangement uses TRBV4-3 and TRBJ1-6; weak D call: TRBD1 (6 bases). The CDR3 covers 15 residues. V was shortened by 0 bases and J by 7 bases, with 10 bases between the two germline ends. Germline assignment: CDR1 LGHNA and CDR2 YSLEER. The CDR3 spells CASSQDPQGNSPLHF. DNA for the CDR3: TGCGCCAGCAGCCAAGACCCACAGGGAAATTCACCCCTCCACTTT.

This sequence joins TRBV15 and TRBJ1-5, with TRBD1 as a possible D gene (5 bases). Germline CDR1 reads LNHNV; CDR2 reads YYDKDF (reference sequence). The CDR3 extends over 15 amino acids. Trimming pared 0 bases from V and 0 bases from J, leaving 6 bases between. CDR3 amino acids: CATSRDGASNQPQHF. CDR3 DNA sequence: TGTGCCACCAGCAGAGACGGGGCTAGCAATCAGCCCCAGCATTTT.

This clonotype has ten or more counts. The chain recombines TRBV4-3 with TRBJ2-3; no reliable D call. CDR1 is LGHNA, CDR2 YSLEER, per germline. The CDR3 has 15 amino acids. Trimming stripped 1 base from V and 1 base from J, with 9 bases between. This CDR3 reads CASSQGTGRTDTQYF. CDR3 in DNA: TGCGCCAGCAGCCAAGGGACCGGTCGCACAGATACGCAGTATTTT.